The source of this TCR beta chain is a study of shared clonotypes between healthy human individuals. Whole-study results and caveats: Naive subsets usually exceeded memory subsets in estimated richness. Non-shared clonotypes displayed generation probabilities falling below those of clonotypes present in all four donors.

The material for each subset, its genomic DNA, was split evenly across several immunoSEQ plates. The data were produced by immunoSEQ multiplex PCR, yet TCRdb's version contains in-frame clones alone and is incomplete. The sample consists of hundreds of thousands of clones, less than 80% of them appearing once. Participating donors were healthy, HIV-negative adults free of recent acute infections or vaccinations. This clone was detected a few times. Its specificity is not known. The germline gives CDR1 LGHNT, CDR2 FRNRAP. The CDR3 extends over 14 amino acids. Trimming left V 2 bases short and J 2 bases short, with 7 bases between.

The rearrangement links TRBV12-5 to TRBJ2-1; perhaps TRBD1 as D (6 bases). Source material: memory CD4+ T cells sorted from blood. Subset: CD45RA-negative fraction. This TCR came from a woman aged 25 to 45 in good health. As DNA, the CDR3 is TGTGCTAGTGGTTTGAACAGGGCCTACAATGAGCAGTTCTTC. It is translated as CASGLNRAYNEQFF.